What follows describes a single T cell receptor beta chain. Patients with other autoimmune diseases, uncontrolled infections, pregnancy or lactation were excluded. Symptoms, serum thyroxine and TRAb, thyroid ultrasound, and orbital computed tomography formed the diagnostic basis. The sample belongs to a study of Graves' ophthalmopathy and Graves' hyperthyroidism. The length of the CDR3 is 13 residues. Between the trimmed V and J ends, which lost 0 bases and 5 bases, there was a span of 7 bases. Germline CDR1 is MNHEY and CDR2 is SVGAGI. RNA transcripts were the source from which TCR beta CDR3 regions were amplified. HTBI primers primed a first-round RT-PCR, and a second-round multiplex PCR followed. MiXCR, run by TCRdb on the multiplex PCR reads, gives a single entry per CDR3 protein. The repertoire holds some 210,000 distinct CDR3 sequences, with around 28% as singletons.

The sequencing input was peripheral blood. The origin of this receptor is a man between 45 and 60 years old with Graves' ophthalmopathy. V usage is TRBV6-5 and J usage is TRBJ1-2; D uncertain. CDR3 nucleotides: TGTGCCAGCAGTTACTCCACTCGATATGGCTACACCTTC. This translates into CASSYSTRYGYTF.